The 2 T cell receptor beta chains below all came from one sample that was sequenced in a study of Ad26.COV2.S vaccination and SARS-CoV-2 variants. The treatment denotes: around 19 received Ad26.COV2.S at low or high dose, single or two shots; about five received placebo; per-sample allocation not given. All samples were drawn on day 63, counting from the first vaccine or placebo injection. The method was immunoSEQ multiplex PCR; TCRdb's version includes in-frame clones alone and lacks a portion of them. The sample records about 460,000 clones, 89% being singletons. Material: peripheral blood, obtained in a trial of Ad26.COV2.S vaccine versus placebo. These receptors were obtained from a person between 18 and 65 years old who received the Ad26.COV2.S COVID-19 vaccine or a placebo.

The V gene is TRBV6-4, the J gene TRBJ2-5, with 8 bases identical to TRBD1. The ends lost 5 bases at V and 2 bases at J; junction bases unmatched: 7. The germline V gene encodes CDR1 MRHNA and CDR2 SNTAGT. The length of the CDR3 is 15 residues. CDR3 in amino acids: CASSPTGGLQETQYF. DNA for the CDR3: TGTGCCAGCAGTCCCACAGGGGGATTGCAAGAGACCCAGTACTTC.

This clone appeared a single time. The V call is TRBV7-2, the J call TRBJ1-2; D ambiguous. CDR3 length: 16 residues. V was clipped by 5 bases and J by 1 base, with 17 bases between them. From germline, CDR1 is SGHTA and CDR2 FQGNSA. Here the CDR3 reads CASSPTTGIYNYGYTF. The CDR3, as DNA: TGTGCCAGCAGCCCTACGACCGGGATTTATAACTATGGCTACACCTTC. Together with reference TRBV7-2 and TRBJ1-2, the CDR3 gives the full variable domain: GAGVSQSPSNKVTEKGKDVELRCDPISGHTALYWYRQSLGQGLEFLIYFQGNSAPDKSGLPSDRFSAERTGGSVSTLTIQRTQQEDSAVYLCASSPTTGIYNYGYTFGSGTRLTVV.